The rows below give T cell receptor beta chains drawn from one sample of a study of blood T cells in healthy people across ages. TCRdb re-analysed the 5' RACE reads in MiXCR, keeping a single row per CDR3 protein. The table lists about a million distinct CDR3 sequences, 51% of them singletons. The specimen sequenced was blood. Receptor source: a woman aged 55-75 years in good health. Both conserved end residues are part of each CDR3. D genes are given only for firm matches. The size entry is marked missing in some rows and otherwise reads once, few, many or a size class.

v_gene	j_gene	abundance	d_gene	CDR3aa	CDR3nt
TRBV20-1	TRBJ2-7	once	.	CSATGGSYEQYF	TGCAGTGCTACAGGGGGGTCCTACGAGCAGTACTTC
TRBV28	TRBJ1-2	.	.	CASSLSQYGYTF	TGTGCCAGCAGTTTGAGTCAGTATGGCTACACCTTC
TRBV20-1	TRBJ1-1	few	.	CSARADTMNTEAFF	TGCAGTGCTAGAGCTGACACGATGAACACTGAAGCTTTCTTT
TRBV20-1	TRBJ2-5	few	.	CSAETRFQETQYF	TGCAGTGCCGAGACCAGATTCCAAGAGACCCAGTACTTC
TRBV12-3/TRBV12-4	TRBJ2-3	.	TRBD2	CASSSTRTSGASTDTQYF	TGTGCCAGCAGTTCGACCAGGACTAGCGGCGCTAGCACAGATACGCAGTATTTT
TRBV28	TRBJ2-7	.	.	CASSLGYVYEQYF	TGTGCCAGCAGTTTGGGGTACGTGTACGAGCAGTACTTC
TRBV7-2	TRBJ2-7	.	TRBD1	CASGTGDSRYEQYF	TGTGCCAGCGGAACAGGGGATTCGCGCTACGAGCAGTACTTC
TRBV6-6	TRBJ2-5	many	.	CASSYGGETQYF	TGTGCCAGCAGTTACGGGGGAGAGACCCAGTACTTC
TRBV2	TRBJ2-1	.	TRBD1	CASSPIASGGIYNEQFF	TGTGCCAGCAGCCCTATTGCGTCAGGGGGAATCTACAATGAGCAGTTCTTC
TRBV11-1	TRBJ2-1	.	.	CASNPQAGSFYNEQFF	TGTGCCAGCAACCCTCAGGCCGGGAGCTTTTACAATGAGCAGTTCTTC
TRBV27	TRBJ2-2	.	.	CASSFGGVTVGDTGELFF	TGTGCCAGCAGTTTCGGAGGGGTCACGGTCGGAGACACCGGGGAGCTGTTTTTT
TRBV7-9	TRBJ2-7	.	.	CASSLAALDYEQYF	TGTGCCAGCAGCTTAGCGGCATTGGACTACGAGCAGTACTTC
TRBV6-5	TRBJ2-2	.	.	CASRSITGELFF	TGTGCCAGCAGATCGATCACCGGGGAGCTGTTTTTT
TRBV29-1	TRBJ2-7	.	TRBD2	CSVSPTGLANEQYF	TGCAGCGTTTCTCCTACGGGACTAGCCAATGAGCAGTACTTC
TRBV7-2	TRBJ2-3	.	.	CASSWTFQADTQYF	TGTGCCAGCAGCTGGACCTTTCAGGCAGATACGCAGTATTTT
TRBV9	TRBJ1-2	.	.	CASSAQDRYGYTF	TGTGCCAGCAGCGCGCAAGATAGATATGGTTACACCTTC
TRBV7-9	TRBJ2-3	.	TRBD1	CASSSTGAPADTQYF	TGTGCCAGCAGCTCTACAGGGGCCCCGGCAGATACGCAGTATTTT
TRBV2	TRBJ2-1	.	.	CASSVTGDAYNEQFF	TGTGCCAGCAGTGTCACGGGAGACGCCTACAATGAGCAGTTCTTC
TRBV15	TRBJ2-5	few	.	CATAHTQETQYF	TGTGCCACAGCCCATACCCAAGAGACCCAGTACTTC
TRBV5-1	TRBJ2-7	.	.	CASRPDTGAYEQYF	TGCGCCAGCAGACCAGACACAGGAGCCTACGAGCAGTACTTC
TRBV5-6	TRBJ1-4	.	.	CASSLSPSKLFF	TGTGCCAGCAGCTTGTCTCCAAGTAAACTGTTTTTT
TRBV3-1	TRBJ1-4	.	.	CASSQDPWGTNEKLFF	TGTGCCAGCAGCCAAGATCCATGGGGTACTAATGAAAAACTGTTTTTT
TRBV7-9	TRBJ2-7	once	TRBD1	CACSQRDRANEQYF	TGTGCCTGCAGCCAGCGGGACAGGGCCAACGAGCAGTACTTC
TRBV12-3/TRBV12-4	TRBJ2-1	few	TRBD2	CASNRPGGSSYNEQFF	TGTGCCAGCAATCGACCCGGCGGGAGCTCCTACAATGAGCAGTTCTTC
TRBV5-1	TRBJ2-5	many	.	CASSLARVREETQYF	TGCGCCAGCAGCTTGGCAAGGGTTCGGGAAGAGACCCAGTACTTC
TRBV29-1	TRBJ2-1	.	.	CSVEAPGFRKETQFF	TGCAGCGTTGAAGCACCGGGTTTTCGAAAAGAGACCCAGTTCTTC
TRBV29-1	TRBJ2-7	.	TRBD2	CSAEGTPAGESYEQYF	TGCAGCGCTGAAGGGACTCCAGCGGGGGAGAGTTACGAGCAGTACTTC
TRBV5-1	TRBJ2-1	.	.	CASMRESSYNEQFF	TGCGCCAGCATGAGGGAGAGCTCCTACAATGAGCAGTTCTTC
TRBV28	TRBJ2-3	.	TRBD1	CASTSNRGSSTDTQFF	TGTGCCAGCACCTCCAACAGGGGGTCTAGCACAGATACGCAGTTTTTT
TRBV18	TRBJ2-3	.	.	CASSQDQWDTQYF	TGTGCCAGCTCCCAGGACCAGTGGGATACGCAGTATTTT
TRBV29-1	TRBJ2-7	.	.	CSVEGGTADYEQYF	TGCAGCGTTGAGGGGGGTACAGCCGATTACGAGCAGTACTTC
TRBV5-1	TRBJ2-4	many	.	CASMEGTAKNIQYF	TGCGCCAGCATGGAGGGGACAGCCAAAAACATTCAGTACTTC
TRBV11-2	TRBJ2-1	.	TRBD2	CASSSLRGLARPRPGDEQFF	TGTGCCAGCAGCTCCTTACGGGGACTAGCGAGACCCAGGCCCGGAGATGAGCAGTTCTTC
TRBV20-1	TRBJ2-1	many	.	CSASMFGRSSYNEQFF	TGCAGTGCTAGTATGTTCGGACGGAGCTCCTACAATGAGCAGTTCTTC
TRBV12-3/TRBV12-4	TRBJ1-6	.	TRBD1	CASSSLPGQVLLHF	TGTGCCAGCAGTTCCCTCCCGGGACAGGTCCTCCTCCACTTT
TRBV12-3/TRBV12-4	TRBJ2-7	.	TRBD2	CASSAQTSGKYEQYF	TGTGCCAGCTCAGCCCAGACTAGCGGGAAGTACGAGCAGTACTTC
TRBV29-1	TRBJ2-1	few	TRBD2	CSAELAGTYNEQFF	TGCAGCGCCGAACTAGCGGGAACGTACAATGAGCAGTTCTTC
TRBV7-2	TRBJ2-5	.	.	CASSLVVWGRETQYF	TGTGCCAGCAGCTTAGTGGTTTGGGGACGAGAGACCCAGTACTTC
TRBV5-1	TRBJ2-5	.	.	CASSLGSDRRQYF	TGCGCCAGCAGCTTGGGAAGTGACCGGAGGCAGTACTTC
TRBV29-1	TRBJ2-1	few	.	CSVVGQGYNEQFF	TGCAGCGTTGTCGGCCAGGGCTACAATGAGCAGTTCTTC
TRBV20-1	TRBJ2-3	.	TRBD1	CSAPPSQGASTDTQYF	TGCAGTGCCCCACCCTCACAGGGGGCATCGACAGATACGCAGTATTTT
TRBV7-8	TRBJ2-7	.	TRBD1	CASITGTGDKNYAEQYF	TGTGCCAGCATCACCGGGACAGGGGACAAGAACTACGCGGAGCAGTACTTC
TRBV20-1	TRBJ2-7	.	.	CSASGRNNEQYF	TGCAGTGCTAGCGGTAGAAACAATGAGCAGTACTTC
TRBV6-1	TRBJ2-7	few	.	CASRDNIEQYF	TGTGCCAGCAGGGACAATATTGAGCAGTACTTC
TRBV15	TRBJ2-7	.	.	CATSREITSKTYEQYF	TGTGCCACCAGCAGAGAGATTACTTCCAAGACCTACGAGCAGTACTTC
TRBV7-9	TRBJ1-1	.	.	CASSNRDQRTGTEAFF	TGTGCCAGCAGCAACCGGGACCAAAGGACGGGCACTGAAGCTTTCTTT
TRBV7-8	TRBJ2-7	.	.	CASSPLPGTYEQYF	TGTGCCAGCAGCCCCCTCCCAGGGACCTACGAGCAGTACTTC
TRBV4-1	TRBJ2-7	.	.	CASSQNPYYEQYF	TGCGCCAGCAGCCAAAACCCCTACTACGAGCAGTACTTC
TRBV6-5	TRBJ2-3	.	.	CASRSMASSTDTQYF	TGTGCCAGCAGATCCATGGCCTCTAGCACAGATACGCAGTATTTT
TRBV5-1	TRBJ2-7	.	.	CASSLSFQTGSYEQYF	TGCGCCAGCAGCTTGTCTTTCCAGACAGGCTCCTACGAGCAGTACTTC
TRBV27	TRBJ1-4	few	TRBD1	CASSALTGFQEKLFF	TGTGCCAGCAGTGCCCTGACAGGGTTTCAGGAAAAACTGTTTTTT
TRBV4-1	TRBJ2-2	.	TRBD1	CASSPGQGATGELFF	TGCGCCAGCAGCCCGGGACAGGGGGCCACCGGGGAGCTGTTTTTT
TRBV4-2	TRBJ2-1	.	TRBD2	CASSQALAGGLGEQFF	TGTGCCAGCAGCCAAGCACTAGCGGGGGGCCTTGGTGAGCAGTTCTTC
TRBV28	TRBJ1-5	.	.	CASSLVFTSQPQHF	TGTGCCAGCAGTTTAGTCTTTACGAGTCAGCCCCAGCATTTT